What follows is one T cell receptor beta chain and its context. The CDR3 consists of 13 residues. The germline V and J ends were trimmed by 3 bases and 4 bases, with 8 bases remaining between them. The germline V gene encodes CDR1 SGHTA and CDR2 FQGTGA. The data belong to a study of response to subunit inactivated influenza vaccine. In TCRdb, the RT-PCR reads were re-called with MiXCR into one record per CDR3 protein. In the table there are 400,000 to 550,000 distinct CDR3 sequences, 25% of which are singletons. This TCR came from a man aged 50 to 59 who received an inactivated influenza vaccine. The chain couples TRBV7-3 to TRBJ2-3; D call uncertain. This specimen was CD4+ T cells sorted from PBMCs, taken 5 days after vaccination. In DNA form, the CDR3 reads TGTGCCAGCAGCTTTATGGCTTCAGATACGCAGTATTTT. Its translation: CASSFMASDTQYF.